Listed below are T cell receptor beta chains from one sample, sequenced in a study of T cell responses to AZD1222 COVID-19 vaccine. TCRdb's copy holds only in-frame clones and misses some; the assay was immunoSEQ multiplex PCR. The table lists about 100,000 clones, 85% to 90% of them singletons. The input for sequencing was peripheral blood, taken on day 0 of AZD1222 vaccination. These receptor sequences come from an adult in good health. CDR3s leave out the opening cysteine and the closing phenylalanine or tryptophan. The order of the fields is J gene, V gene, CDR3 protein.

>TRBJ1-1|TRBV11-3
ASSRTGGTEAF
>TRBJ1-2|TRBV19
ASSIEGHTNYGYT
>TRBJ1-1|TRBV5-1
ASSLGQGGTEAF
>TRBJ1-4|TRBV5-1
ASSFQQGREKLF
>TRBJ2-5|TRBV11-2
ASSSPGRRETQY
>TRBJ2-1|TRBV7-2
ASSARRSGGYNEQF
>TRBJ1-6|TRBV30
AWAAGAGYSPLH
>TRBJ2-3|TRBV4-2
ASSQDITDTQY
>TRBJ1-3|TRBV13
ASSLSGTGNTIY
>TRBJ2-1|TRBV7-2
ASSIDRARPRDEQF